A single sample gave rise to the 25 T cell receptor beta chains below, sequenced in a study of T cell repertoires in cytomegalovirus infection. One entry per CDR3 protein results from TCRdb running MiXCR on the reads. This sample carries hundreds of thousands of distinct CDR3 sequences, about 33% of them seen once, and the ten largest clones take about 17%. The antigens of these receptors remain unknown. Here the sequenced sample was cultured PBMCs, taken from culture after CMV antigen stimulation. The receptors stem from a human donor in good health (CMV status not recorded). Some clones in this sample may be carry-over from other donors' samples.

This clonotype was counted only a few times. The chain links TRBV6-2 or TRBV6-3 to TRBJ2-1, with 8 bases aligning to TRBD1. The germline gives CDR1 MNHEY, CDR2 SVGEGT. The V segment lost 2 bases and the J segment 2 bases; nucleotides outside the gene matches: 8. The CDR3 contains 17 residues. CDR3 nucleotide sequence: TGTGCCAGCAGTTACATCCGGACAGGGAGTACCTACAATGAGCAGTTCTTC. Translation: CASSYIRTGSTYNEQFF.

This clonotype appeared a few times. This sequence joins TRBV7-9 and TRBJ1-4; 7 bases are shared with TRBD1. Looked up from germline, CDR1 is SEHNR and CDR2 is FQNEAQ (reference sequence). Trimming removed 2 bases from V and 8 bases from J; junction bases left unmatched: 5. This CDR3 is built from 14 residues. The DNA of the CDR3 is TGTGCCAGCAGCTTAAGTACAGGGGCGGAAAAACTGTTTTTT. Encoded protein: CASSLSTGAEKLFF.

Only a few counts were recorded for this clonotype. The chain employs TRBV5-4 and TRBJ1-2; the match to TRBD1 covers 7 bases. This CDR3 comprises 15 residues. J gave up 3 bases and V 1 base, and 6 bases lay outside the gene matches. Per germline, CDR1 SGHNT and CDR2 YYREEE (reference sequence). CDR3 in amino acids: CASSLWWDSDYGYTF. CDR3 bases: TGTGCCAGCAGCTTGTGGTGGGACAGTGACTATGGCTACACCTTC.

V is TRBV5-6 and J is TRBJ2-1, with D possibly TRBD2 on 6 matching bases. Germline assignment: CDR1 SGHDT and CDR2 YYEEEE. This CDR3 has 12 residues. V shed 3 bases and J shed 5 bases, with 6 bases lying between them. CDR3 DNA sequence: TGTGCCAGCAGCTCTAGCGACAATGAGCAGTTCTTC. Protein: CASSSSDNEQFF.

The chain employs TRBV29-1 and TRBJ2-1; 9 positions match TRBD2. CDR3 length equals 16 residues. The V gene's germline CDR1 is SQVTM and CDR2 ANQGSEA. Trimming cost V 2 bases and J 4 bases; bases outside gene matches: 9. CDR3 bases: TGCAGCGTTGAAAAAGTCAGCGGGAGGAGGTACAATGAGCAGTTCTTC. This gives the protein CSVEKVSGRRYNEQFF.

CDR3 sequence (DNA): TGCGCCAGCAGCACCAGGGGGGCGCAAAACTATGGCTACACCTTC. Encoded protein: CASSTRGAQNYGYTF. V and J are TRBV4-1 and TRBJ1-2; 7 bases are shared with TRBD1. The CDR3 has 15 amino acids. CDR1 is MGHRA and CDR2 is YSYEKL in the germline V gene. Losses at the gene ends were 5 bases for V and 2 bases for J; bases not matched to a gene: 8.

The sample holds a few counts of this clonotype. The V and J genes are TRBV19 and TRBJ2-7; perhaps TRBD2 as D (5 bases). CDR1 and CDR2 (germline): LNHDA, SQIVND (reference sequence). The V end was cut by 10 bases, the J end by 3 bases, with 16 bases between. This CDR3 spans 13 amino acids. CDR3 region: CATAGRGRYEQYF. CDR3 DNA: TGTGCCACCGCGGGCCGAGGGCGCTACGAGCAGTACTTC. The full variable domain, rest sourced from reference TRBV19 and TRBJ2-7, is DGGITQSPKYLFRKEGQNVTLSCEQNLNHDAMYWYRQDPGQGLRLIYYSQIVNDFQKGDIAEGYSVSREKKESFPLTVTSAQKNPTAFYLCATAGRGRYEQYFGPGTRLTVT.

This clonotype was seen a handful of times. The chain couples TRBV20-1 to TRBJ2-3, with a tentative D call TRBD2 (5 bases). CDR3 size: 15 residues. V dropped 0 bases and J dropped 6 bases, with 16 bases sitting between them. CDR1 and CDR2 from the germline V gene are DFQATT and SNEGSKA (reference sequence). The CDR3, as DNA: TGCAGTGCTAGAGATTCCAGCGGAGCCCTGGATACGCAGTATTTT. Amino acids: CSARDSSGALDTQYF.

This chain joins TRBV9 and TRBJ1-2; weak D call: TRBD1 (5 bases). Trimming removed 4 bases at V and 4 bases at J, with 14 bases between. This CDR3 comprises 14 residues. Germline V lookup: CDR1 SGDLS, CDR2 YYNGEE. The CDR3, as DNA: TGTGCCAGCAGCCCTGGGGGGGGGATCTATGGCTACACCTTC. Encoded protein: CASSPGGGIYGYTF.

This clonotype was seen only a few times. This rearrangement joins TRBV5-1 to TRBJ2-7, with 9 bases fitting TRBD1. Losses at the gene ends were 0 bases for V and 7 bases for J; bases not matched to a gene: 8. The germline gives CDR1 SGHRS, CDR2 YFSETQ. The CDR3 is made up of 15 amino acids. The CDR3 DNA reads TGCGCCAGCAGCTTGGCCCCGGGACAGGGAAGAGAGCAGTACTTC. It yields the protein CASSLAPGQGREQYF.

The chain couples TRBV11-2 to TRBJ2-5, with D maybe TRBD2 (5 bases). V was trimmed by 5 bases and J by 2 bases, leaving 9 bases between them. Germline CDR1 reads SGHAT; CDR2 reads FQNNGV. CDR3 length: 13 residues. The CDR3 DNA follows: TGTGCCAGCAGCCTGACTACTCAAGAGACCCAGTACTTC. This gives the protein CASSLTTQETQYF.

The chain employs TRBV4-3 and TRBJ1-3; D not certain. Trimming stripped 4 bases from V and 0 bases from J, with 16 bases between. The CDR3 has 17 residues. Germline V lookup: CDR1 LGHNA, CDR2 YSLEER. The CDR3 sequence is CASSPPSLPRSGNTIYF. CDR3 bases: TGCGCCAGCAGCCCTCCTTCATTACCGCGCTCTGGAAACACCATATATTTT.

The chain has TRBV10-2 and TRBJ1-1; 8 bases align to TRBD1. CDR3 length equals 14 residues. Trimming cost V 7 bases and J 1 base; bases outside gene matches: 5. In germline, CDR1 is WSHSY, CDR2 SAAADI. CDR3 nucleotides: TGCGCCAGCATGAGGGACAGGCCGAACACTGAAGCTTTCTTT. It yields the protein CASMRDRPNTEAFF.

This clonotype has only a few counts. The rearrangement uses TRBV6-1 and TRBJ2-1; TRBD2 matches 11 bases. V was clipped by 5 bases and J by 7 bases; unmatched bases: 7. The CDR3 length is 15 residues. Germline CDR1 reads MNHNS; CDR2 reads SASEGT. Here the CDR3 reads CASSLSASGRNEQFF. Here the CDR3 DNA reads TGTGCCAGCAGTCTGAGTGCTAGCGGGAGGAATGAGCAGTTCTTC.

The chain is built from TRBV7-3 and TRBJ2-1; D may be TRBD2 (6 bases). Per the germline V gene, CDR1 is SGHTA and CDR2 is FQGTGA. This CDR3 is built from 18 residues. Trimming removed 1 base at V and 4 bases at J, with 20 bases between. This chain's CDR3 is CASSLSSLLAREYNEQFF. The CDR3 nucleotides are TGTGCCAGCAGCTTAAGTTCCCTCCTAGCGAGAGAGTACAATGAGCAGTTCTTC.

This clonotype occurred many times. The genes are TRBV12-3 or TRBV12-4 and TRBJ1-2, with D perhaps matching TRBD1 (5 bases). CDR3 length equals 13 residues. The V and J ends lost 6 bases and 1 base respectively, with 9 bases between them. The CDR3 region is CASSSGLNYGYTF. DNA of the CDR3: TGTGCCAGCAGCTCGGGACTTAACTATGGCTACACCTTC.

The rearrangement links TRBV23-1 to TRBJ2-7; possible D gene TRBD1, 5 bases. TRBV23-1 qualifies as an ORF whose function is uncertain. V lost 4 bases to trimming and J lost 2 bases, with 12 bases between them. The CDR3 loop spans 14 amino acids. The CDR3 loop is CASSRGHGTYEQYV. The CDR3 DNA is TGCGCCAGCAGTCGCGGACATGGAACCTACGAGCAGTACGTC.

This clonotype appeared a few times. The chain couples TRBV12-3 or TRBV12-4 to TRBJ1-5; weak D call: TRBD1 (6 bases). CDR3 length equals 17 residues. Trimming stripped 6 bases from V and 0 bases from J, with 18 bases between. CDR3 residues: CASSPGTDSYSNQPQHF. CDR3 DNA sequence: TGTGCCAGCAGCCCTGGGACGGACAGCTATAGCAATCAGCCCCAGCATTTT.

This clonotype was seen many times. The chain combines TRBV6-5 with TRBJ2-1, with TRBD2 matching 10 bases. The J segment lost 1 base and the V segment lost 2 bases, leaving 5 bases of the junction unmatched. Germline CDR1 reads MNHEY; CDR2 reads SVGAGI. The CDR3 contains 17 residues. The CDR3 DNA is TGTGCCAGCAGTTACGAGCCTAGCGGGAGTTCCTACAATGAGCAGTTCTTC. Protein: CASSYEPSGSSYNEQFF.

This clonotype showed up many times. The chain recombines TRBV12-5 with TRBJ2-1; 9 nucleotides line up with TRBD1. The germline V gene encodes CDR1 LGHNT and CDR2 FRNRAP. The CDR3 is made up of 15 amino acids. Germline trimming cut 2 bases from V and 3 bases from J; bases unmatched to any gene: 2. The chain's CDR3 is CASGLTGQGYNEQFF. In nucleotides, the CDR3 is TGTGCTAGTGGTTTGACGGGACAGGGCTACAATGAGCAGTTCTTC.

In its sample, this clonotype was seen a few times. The CDR3 DNA reads TGTGCCATCAGTGAGTCTTCTGACAATCAGCCCCAGCATTTT. Protein product: CAISESSDNQPQHF. V and J are TRBV10-3 and TRBJ1-5; unclear D gene. The CDR3 is made up of 14 amino acids. Germline V gene sequence: CDR1 ENHRY, CDR2 SYGVKD. V was clipped by 0 bases and J by 3 bases, with 6 bases between them.

This chain uses TRBV14 with TRBJ2-3; 8 bases agree with TRBD2. The CDR3 length is 16 residues. The germline CDR1 and CDR2 sequences are SGHDN and FVKESK. Unmatched junction bases numbered 3, after V lost 1 base and J lost 0 bases. CDR3 residues: CASSQGLAKSTDTQYF. The CDR3 bases are TGTGCCAGCAGCCAAGGACTAGCGAAAAGCACAGATACGCAGTATTTT.

A word on this clonotype: At one end, the junction sequence differs from germline, possibly due to a read error. DNA of the CDR3: TGCGCCATCAGCCAAGAGGGGGGACAGGGGCTTGATGAGCAGTTCTTC. The encoded protein is CAISQEGGQGLDEQFF. V is TRBV4-3 and J is TRBJ2-1; 10 positions agree with TRBD1. The CDR3 extends over 16 amino acids. The germline gives CDR1 LGHNA, CDR2 YSLEER.

The chain has TRBV6-6 and TRBJ2-1; 9 nucleotides line up with TRBD2. The CDR3 has 18 residues. J gave up 5 bases and V 3 bases, and 14 bases lay outside the gene matches. Germline V lookup: CDR1 MNHNY, CDR2 SVGAGI (reference sequence). The CDR3 region has the DNA TGTGCCAGCAGTTATAACCCGGTTTCTAGCGGGAACAACAATGAGCAGTTCTTC. Translated, it gives CASSYNPVSSGNNNEQFF.

A few counts support this clonotype. The V call is TRBV7-9, the J call TRBJ2-4; TRBD2 matches at 13 bases. The CDR3 loop spans 18 amino acids. Germline V lookup: CDR1 SEHNR, CDR2 FQNEAQ (reference sequence). Trimming removed 5 bases from V and 3 bases from J; junction bases left unmatched: 10. The CDR3 protein is CASSQLAGGTSDKNIQYF. The CDR3 nucleotides are TGTGCCAGCAGCCAACTAGCGGGAGGGACTAGCGACAAAAACATTCAGTACTTC.